The 22 T cell receptor beta chains below come from one sample, sequenced in a study of blood T cells in healthy people across ages. A sample-barcoded 5' primer and a J-beta primer mix were used in a second PCR of roughly 6 to 11 cycles. A single record per CDR3 protein comes from TCRdb applying MiXCR to the 5' RACE reads. The sample includes about 1.8 million distinct CDR3 sequences, around 48% of them seen just once. Sequenced input: blood. The receptors shown here come from a woman aged 40 to 50 in good health.

This chain joins TRBV4-3 and TRBJ2-5; D tentatively reads TRBD1 or TRBD2 (6 bases each). CDR1 is LGHNA, CDR2 YSLEER, per germline. This CDR3 contains 17 residues. V was shortened by 0 bases and J by 4 bases, with 18 bases between the two germline ends. CDR3 residues: CASSQEEGGLLGETQYF. The CDR3 DNA is TGCGCCAGCAGCCAAGAGGAGGGGGGACTGTTGGGAGAGACCCAGTACTTC.

V usage is TRBV19 and J usage is TRBJ1-1; TRBD1 is a possible D gene (5 bases). CDR1 and CDR2 (germline): LNHDA, SQIVND (reference sequence). The CDR3 is 13 residues long. The V end lost 5 bases, the J end lost 13 bases, and 20 bases lay between the germline ends. The CDR3 DNA is TGTGCCAGTAGTTGGGGACCGGGACGTCCCGTTTTCTTT. This gives the protein CASSWGPGRPVFF.

This clonotype was counted a few times. The V gene is TRBV28, the J gene TRBJ2-4, with 9 bases that match TRBD1. Per germline, CDR1 MDHEN and CDR2 SYDVKM. V dropped 4 bases and J dropped 9; count of bases not matched to a gene: 10. This CDR3 region has 15 residues. The CDR3 DNA is TGTGCCAGCAGTTGGTCCGGGACAGGGTTACGCATTCAGTACTTC. Amino acids: CASSWSGTGLRIQYF. Based on the CDR3 plus reference TRBV28 and TRBJ2-4, the full variable domain is DVKVTQSSRYLVKRTGEKVFLECVQDMDHENMFWYRQDPGLGLRLIYFSYDVKMKEKGDIPEGYSVSREKKERFSLILESASTNQTSMYLCASSWSGTGLRIQYFGAGTRLSVL.

The chain carries TRBV24-1 and TRBJ2-1, with 8 bases that match TRBD1. The V and J ends lost 0 bases and 7 bases, in that order; junction bases with no gene match: 4. Germline CDR1 is KGHDR and CDR2 is SFDVKD. The CDR3 contains 15 residues. CDR3 region: CATSDLRTGWNEQFF. The CDR3 region has the DNA TGTGCCACCAGTGATTTGCGGACAGGGTGGAATGAGCAGTTCTTC.

The chain is built from TRBV7-9 and TRBJ2-7, with 9 nucleotides matching TRBD2. After removal of 2 bases from V and 3 bases from J, the junction contained 5 bases not matched to a gene. The CDR3 is made up of 15 amino acids. The germline V gene encodes CDR1 SEHNR and CDR2 FQNEAQ (reference sequence). The CDR3 sequence: CASSLLGTSIYEQYF. CDR3 nucleotides: TGTGCCAGCAGCTTACTCGGGACTAGCATCTACGAGCAGTACTTC.

The rearrangement uses TRBV5-6 and TRBJ2-1; unclear D gene. The CDR3 extends over 14 amino acids. CDR1 is SGHDT and CDR2 is YYEEEE in the germline V gene. The ends were cut back, 3 bases at V and 5 bases at J, with 12 bases in the middle. The CDR3 bases are TGTGCCAGCAGCTATCCCACAGAGAACAATGAGCAGTTCTTC. Translating gives CASSYPTENNEQFF.

The V call is TRBV28, the J call TRBJ1-4; D perhaps matches TRBD1 (6 bases). V shed 5 bases and J shed 4 bases, with 14 bases lying between them. Germline CDR1 is MDHEN and CDR2 is SYDVKM. CDR3 length equals 15 residues. CDR3 residues: CASSPDRRNNEKLFF. CDR3 sequence (DNA): TGTGCCAGCAGTCCTGACAGGCGTAATAATGAAAAACTGTTTTTT.

This clonotype was seen only a few times. This chain links TRBV7-2 with TRBJ2-3; D is possibly TRBD2 (6 bases). Trimming removed 3 bases from V and 5 bases from J, with 15 bases in between. The length of the CDR3 is 15 residues. Germline V gene sequence: CDR1 SGHTA, CDR2 FQGNSA. This chain's CDR3 is CASSFGGSPRDTQYF. Written as DNA, the CDR3 is TGTGCCAGCAGCTTTGGAGGGAGCCCCCGAGATACGCAGTATTTT.

This chain links TRBV11-2 with TRBJ2-1; the D gene is possibly TRBD1 (6 bases). The CDR3 is 17 residues long. Trimming left V 4 bases short and J 10 bases short, with 26 bases between. Germline lookup yields CDR1 SGHAT and CDR2 FQNNGV. CDR3 sequence: CASSSPVRDINPYEQFF. The CDR3 DNA reads TGTGCCAGCAGCTCACCCGTCCGGGACATCAACCCCTACGAGCAGTTCTTC.

This chain links TRBV6-1 with TRBJ1-4; a possible D gene is TRBD1 (6 bases). The CDR3 length is 12 residues. CDR1 is MNHNS, CDR2 SASEGT, per germline. Between the trimmed V and J ends, which lost 5 bases and 6 bases, there was a span of 7 bases. The CDR3 here is CASSTGYEKLFF. CDR3 sequence (DNA): TGTGCCAGCAGTACAGGGTATGAAAAACTGTTTTTT.

The table lists this clonotype with many counts. The rearrangement uses TRBV29-1 and TRBJ2-7, with D unclear. The germline CDR1 and CDR2 sequences are SQVTM and ANQGSEA. The CDR3 length is 13 residues. V lost 5 bases, J lost 0 bases, and 11 bases lay in between. Here the CDR3 DNA reads TGCAGCGTTCCAGACACTGGCTCCTACGAGCAGTACTTC. Translation: CSVPDTGSYEQYF.

The table lists this clonotype with a few counts. V is TRBV10-2 and J is TRBJ2-7; perhaps TRBD1 as D (6 bases). Germline CDR1 reads WSHSY; CDR2 reads SAAADI. This CDR3 is built from 15 residues. Trimming stripped 0 bases from V and 5 bases from J, with 14 bases between. The chain's CDR3 is CASSESRGRGHEQYF. CDR3 DNA: TGCGCCAGCAGTGAGTCGCGAGGCAGGGGCCACGAGCAGTACTTC.

This chain connects TRBV7-3 to TRBJ2-3; 13 positions match TRBD2. The germline gives CDR1 SGHTA, CDR2 FQGTGA. Losses at the gene ends were 2 bases for V and 14 bases for J; bases not matched to a gene: 7. There are 14 residues in the CDR3. The CDR3 bases are TGTGCCAGCAGCTTAGGGACTAGCGGGGCTTCCCCGTATTTT. Amino acid sequence: CASSLGTSGASPYF.

This clonotype has only a few counts. J is TRBJ2-1 and V is TRBV19; no clear D. This CDR3 has 14 amino acids. Germline values: CDR1 LNHDA, CDR2 SQIVND (reference sequence). V was clipped by 7 bases and J by 0 bases, with 10 bases between them. CDR3: CASNRKSSYNEQFF. DNA for the CDR3: TGTGCCAGTAACCGGAAGAGCTCCTACAATGAGCAGTTCTTC.

This clonotype was detected ten times or more. This sequence joins TRBV6-2 or TRBV6-3 and TRBJ2-7; D possibly corresponds to TRBD2 (5 bases). Germline V lookup: CDR1 MNHEY, CDR2 SVGEGT. There are 13 residues in the CDR3. Trimming stripped 9 bases from V and 2 bases from J, with 14 bases between. CDR3 nucleotides: TGTGCCAGTTCCAGGACTGCCGCCTACGAGCAGTACTTC. Its protein is CASSRTAAYEQYF.

V gene TRBV11-2 combines with J gene TRBJ2-5; 7 bases are a match to TRBD1. Germline assignment: CDR1 SGHAT and CDR2 FQNNGV. The CDR3 loop spans 13 amino acids. With 7 bases clipped from V and 3 bases from J, the junction kept 5 bases outside the gene matches. DNA of the CDR3: TGTGCCAGCAAACAGGGGACGAAAGAGACCCAGTACTTC. This codes for CASKQGTKETQYF.

V usage is TRBV27 and J usage is TRBJ2-5, with D perhaps matching TRBD1 (7 bases). Germline CDR1 is MNHEY and CDR2 is SMNVEV (reference sequence). This CDR3 contains 16 residues. V dropped 5 bases and J dropped 4 bases, with 20 bases sitting between them. DNA for the CDR3: TGTGCCAGCAGTAAGATAGCAGGGGGGCCGATAGAGACCCAGTACTTC. Encoded protein: CASSKIAGGPIETQYF.

The chain is built from TRBV24-1 and TRBJ2-1, with D unresolved. The CDR3 covers 14 residues. V was shortened by 5 bases and J by 6 bases, with 13 bases between the two germline ends. Germline values: CDR1 KGHDR, CDR2 SFDVKD. In DNA, the CDR3 is TGTGCCACCAGTGCCAAGAGGCGAACCAATGAGCAGTTCTTC. This codes for CATSAKRRTNEQFF.

The chain carries TRBV6-4 and TRBJ2-3; 8 positions match TRBD2. With 0 bases clipped from V and 6 bases from J, the junction kept 5 bases outside the gene matches. Germline assignment: CDR1 MRHNA and CDR2 SNTAGT. The CDR3 length is 15 residues. CDR3 region: CASSDSGGGMDTQYF. As DNA, the CDR3 is TGTGCCAGCAGTGACTCCGGCGGGGGGATGGATACGCAGTATTTT.

The chain uses TRBV6-2 or TRBV6-3 and TRBJ2-5; D is ambiguous. The CDR3 is 14 residues long. CDR1 MNHEY and CDR2 SVGEGT come from the germline V gene. V was shortened by 5 bases and J by 1 base, with 11 bases between the two germline ends. The CDR3 nucleotides are TGTGCCAGCAGTACTGGGATACTCCAAGAGACCCAGTACTTC. Translating it yields CASSTGILQETQYF.

This chain connects TRBV4-1 to TRBJ2-1; D unclear. This CDR3 is 13 amino acids long. Per germline, CDR1 MGHRA and CDR2 YSYEKL. V was cut by 0 bases and J by 4 bases, with 4 bases left in between. The CDR3 loop reads CASSQEDYNEQFF. CDR3 DNA sequence: TGCGCCAGCAGCCAAGAAGATTACAATGAGCAGTTCTTC.

In this sample, this clonotype turned up a few times. The chain uses TRBV20-1 and TRBJ2-5; TRBD2 matches 8 bases. The V gene's germline CDR1 is DFQATT and CDR2 SNEGSKA (reference sequence). The CDR3 runs to 15 residues. J lost 1 base, V lost 8 bases, and 12 bases had no gene match. The CDR3 DNA is TGCAGTACCTACGGACTAGCCCTTTTCCAAGAGACCCAGTACTTC. Its translation is CSTYGLALFQETQYF.